Presented here are 10 T cell receptor beta chains from one specimen sequenced in a study of OX40 agonist ivuxolimab in advanced cancers. Here immunoSEQ multiplex PCR was the method, and the copy in TCRdb shows in-frame clones only, minus some. The profile shows around 43,000 clones, around 88% of them singletons. The sequences come from CD4+ or CD8+ T cells sorted from blood, collected in a trial of the OX40 agonist ivuxolimab. All receptors come from an adult with an advanced solid tumor such as melanoma, head and neck, liver or kidney cancer.

This clone was seen only a few times. The chain carries TRBV4-1 and TRBJ1-3; TRBD1 aligns across 7 bases. The junction had 16 bases not matched to a gene; V was cut back by 4 bases and J by 1 base. Germline CDR1 MGHRA, CDR2 YSYEKL. There are 19 residues in the CDR3. The CDR3 spells CASSLRVPGQTLSGNTIYF. CDR3 DNA: TGCGCCAGCAGCCTTAGGGTACCGGGACAGACCCTTTCTGGAAACACCATATATTTT.

V gene TRBV7-2 combines with J gene TRBJ2-7; the match to TRBD1 covers 10 bases. Trimming cost V 0 bases and J 3 bases; bases outside gene matches: 8. This CDR3 is built from 17 residues. Germline V gene sequence: CDR1 SGHTA, CDR2 FQGNSA. CDR3 DNA: TGTGCCAGCAGCTTAGCAAGGGGACAGGGGAAAGACTACGAGCAGTACTTC. This sequence encodes CASSLARGQGKDYEQYF.

The chain recombines TRBV10-3 with TRBJ1-5; no clear D. The CDR3 has 13 amino acids. Germline V gene sequence: CDR1 ENHRY, CDR2 SYGVKD. Trimming removed 4 bases from V and 7 bases from J, with 11 bases in between. This CDR3 reads CAISAGERQPQHF. CDR3 coding DNA: TGTGCCATCAGTGCGGGAGAAAGGCAGCCCCAGCATTTT.

The chain links TRBV4-3 to TRBJ1-5; 8 nucleotides line up with TRBD1. The length of the CDR3 is 14 residues. J gave up 5 bases and V 2 bases, and 2 bases lay outside the gene matches. CDR1 is LGHNA and CDR2 is YSLEER in the germline V gene. CDR3 amino acids: CASSQTGGDQPQHF. Here the CDR3 DNA reads TGCGCCAGCAGCCAAACAGGGGGGGATCAGCCCCAGCATTTT.

The V and J genes are TRBV2 and TRBJ1-5; tentatively, D is TRBD1 (5 bases). This CDR3 is built from 15 residues. Germline assignment: CDR1 SNHLY and CDR2 FYNNEI. The ends were cut back, 7 bases at V and 0 bases at J, with 13 bases in the middle. The CDR3 coding sequence is TGTGCCAGCACCGCCAGGGACGATAGCAATCAGCCCCAGCATTTT. Encoded protein: CASTARDDSNQPQHF.

The chain couples TRBV28 to TRBJ1-1; D gene ambiguous. The CDR3 spans 14 residues. V lost 2 bases to trimming and J lost 1 base, with 8 bases between them. Germline V gene lookup returns CDR1 MDHEN and CDR2 SYDVKM. The CDR3 reads CASSLRLTNTEAFF. Here the CDR3 DNA reads TGTGCCAGCAGTTTACGGCTTACGAACACTGAAGCTTTCTTT.

This clone was counted a few times. The chain combines TRBV2 with TRBJ1-2; unclear D gene. The germline V and J ends were trimmed by 6 bases and 6 bases, with 14 bases remaining between them. Germline loops: CDR1 SNHLY, CDR2 FYNNEI. There are 13 residues in the CDR3. The CDR3 is CASRRRETDGYTF. CDR3 coding DNA: TGTGCCAGCAGGCGGCGGGAAACTGATGGCTACACCTTC.

V gene TRBV28 combines with J gene TRBJ2-7; D unresolved. This CDR3 region has 11 residues. The V gene's germline CDR1 is MDHEN and CDR2 SYDVKM. Trimming removed 5 bases at V and 6 bases at J, with 8 bases between. CDR3 sequence: CASSPGREQYF. CDR3 DNA: TGTGCCAGCAGTCCCGGTCGCGAGCAGTACTTC.

This clone is termed medium-sized (0.01 to 0.1%). The rearrangement joins TRBV29-1 to TRBJ2-7, with D possibly matching TRBD1 (5 bases). The CDR3 runs 14 residues. The germline V gene has CDR1 SQVTM and CDR2 ANQGSEA. V was shortened by 1 base and J by 0 bases, with 10 bases between the two germline ends. The CDR3 DNA reads TGCAGCGTTGAAGGTTCGCAGGGCTCCTACGAGCAGTACTTC. Residues: CSVEGSQGSYEQYF.

This chain uses TRBV7-9 with TRBJ1-2; the match to TRBD1 covers 8 bases. The CDR3 is made up of 14 amino acids. Germline CDR1 SEHNR, CDR2 FQNEAQ (reference sequence). V trimming: 4 bases; J trimming: 5 bases; junction bases outside the gene matches: 6. CDR3 region: CASSWGQATYGYTF. The DNA of the CDR3 is TGTGCCAGCAGCTGGGGACAGGCAACTTATGGCTACACCTTC.